What follows is one T cell receptor (beta chain) and its context. Looked up from germline, CDR1 is SGHNT and CDR2 is YYREEE (reference sequence). This CDR3 comprises 13 residues. V lost 0 bases and J lost 4, with 5 bases in between. These data originate in a study of T cell changes during pregnancy in multiple sclerosis. Generated by immunoSEQ multiplex PCR, the TCRdb table keeps only in-frame clones and is missing some. The sample has about 58,000 clones; roughly nine tenths are singletons. The chain recombines TRBV5-4 with TRBJ2-1; D possibly corresponds to TRBD1 (5 bases). Source: CD4+ T cells from peripheral blood mononuclear cells, taken after pregnancy. The receptor comes from a female donor in good health, enrolled as a control in a pregnancy study. CDR3 coding DNA: TGTGCCAGCAGCTTGGGACAGTACAATGAGCAGTTCTTC. It codes for CASSLGQYNEQFF.